Each of the 9 T cell receptor delta chains below was sequenced from the same sample in a study of γδ T cells in repeated Plasmodium falciparum infection. Flow sorting of PBMC yielded separate Vgamma9/Vdelta2+ and Vdelta2-negative gammadelta T cell populations for bulk repertoire analysis. TCRdb re-analyzed the multiplex PCR reads via CATT. This sample has 40,000 to 55,000 delta-chain clones, with 1.9% found just once. The sequencing input was gamma-delta T cells from blood. These receptors all stem from a pool of human donors (malaria-infected and uninfected, not separated).

This chain connects TRDV1 to TRDJ1, with 8 bases matching TRDD3. The J gene was missing in TCRdb and was found by matching the end of the DNA to germline. The CDR3 has 20 residues. CDR1 and CDR2 (germline): TSWWSYY, QGS. V shed 4 bases, J shed 0 bases, and the junction held 19 bases outside the gene matches. DNA for the CDR3: TGTGCTCTTGGGGCGGCTTCCCGTACTGGGGGGATGACGTACACCGATAAACTCATCTTT. Protein product: CALGAASRTGGMTYTDKLIF.

On this clone: The protein recorded in TCRdb matches a much larger clone and deviates from this DNA's translation at residue 3, suggesting a read error; the protein here is obtained by translating the DNA. V gene TRDV2 combines with J gene TRDJ1; 8 bases fit TRDD3. The J gene comes from matching the DNA to germline here; TCRdb lacks it. Germline CDR1 reads GEAIGNYY; CDR2 reads EKD. CDR3 size: 15 residues. This chain's CDR3 is CARDPLLGDTDKLIF. CDR3 nucleotides: TGTGCCCGTGACCCACTACTGGGGGACACCGATAAACTCATCTTT.

Concerning this clone: A far larger clone is off by one base, so a read error is likely. Different DNA sequences within this sample yield the same CDR3. The chain carries TRDV1 and TRDJ1, with 11 positions matching TRDD3. Germline V gene sequence: CDR1 TSWWSYY, CDR2 QGS. The J segment lost 0 bases and the V segment lost 3 bases, leaving 33 bases of the junction unmatched. The CDR3 sequence is 26 residues long. CDR3 nucleotides: TGTGCTCTTGGGGAGTCTTTTACCTTCCTACAAGCCCCATACTGGGGGATAGACCAAAACACCGATAAACTCATCTTT. Protein: CALGESFTFLQAPYWGIDQNTDKLIF.

This clone came up a few times. For this DNA, TCRdb reports the protein of a much larger clone, which diverges at residue 17, most likely from a read error; the protein presented here is translated directly from the DNA. The rearrangement links TRDV1 to TRDJ1; 7 bases line up with TRDD3. Germline V lookup: CDR1 TSWWSYY, CDR2 QGS. The CDR3 is made up of 20 amino acids. CDR3 sequence reads: CALGELFFIRAGDDPDQLIF. CDR3 nucleotide sequence: TGTGCTCTTGGGGAACTCTTCTTTATACGGGCGGGGGATGATCCCGATCAACTCATCTTT.

This clone was seen a handful of times. The protein TCRdb lists belongs to a much larger clone and differs from this DNA's translation at residue 7, which points to a read error; the protein shown is made from the DNA. The rearrangement joins TRDV1 to TRDJ1; D uncertain. The J gene is absent in TCRdb and was assigned here via DNA matching to germline. V lost 2 bases to trimming and J lost 0 bases, with 16 bases between them. Germline values: CDR1 TSWWSYY, CDR2 QGS. This CDR3 comprises 17 residues. CDR3 bases: TGTGCTCTTGGGGAAGACCTTTCTCTTATCTACACCGATAAACTCATCTTT. This gives the protein CALGEDLSLIYTDKLIF.

A few counts support this clone. TCRdb's protein for this DNA is that of a much larger clone and differs from the translation at residue 12, likely a read error; the protein shown is the DNA translation. CDR3 residues: CALGGTRPSRWVIPVTDKLIF. Here the CDR3 DNA reads TGTGCTCTTGGGGGTACCCGGCCTTCGCGATGGGTGATACCCGTGACCGATAAACTCATCTTT. The chain is built from TRDV1 and TRDJ1; D could derive from TRDD2 or TRDD3 (5 bases each). The J gene comes from matching the DNA to germline here; TCRdb lacks it. This CDR3 spans 21 amino acids. CDR1 and CDR2 (germline): TSWWSYY, QGS. Trimming took 4 bases from V and 2 from J, leaving 32 bases between them.

A few counts support this clone. This likely traces to a read error, being one base from a far larger clone. The same CDR3 also results from other DNA sequences found in this sample. V gene assignment gives TRDV1, but the J gene was left uncalled; the DNA was not compared with TRDD3, the D call given in the table. This CDR3 contains 27 residues. Germline V gives CDR1 TSWWSYY, CDR2 QGS. The CDR3 sequence: CALGESQYPRIRWGIDPGRRYTDKLIF. The CDR3 DNA is TGTGCTCTTGGGGAATCCCAATACCCCCGGATTCGTTGGGGGATAGACCCCGGCCGGAGATACACCGATAAACTCATCTTC.

Remarks on this clone: TCRdb records a much larger clone's protein for this DNA, with a difference at residue 12 that likely arises from a read error; the protein given is the translation of the DNA. The chain uses TRDV2 and TRDJ1; D unclear. In the absence of a J gene in TCRdb, the DNA was matched to germline to assign it here. CDR1 is GEAIGNYY and CDR2 is EKD in the germline V gene. The CDR3 sequence is 15 residues long. The CDR3 region is CACDTVQRNTDILIF. CDR3 DNA sequence: TGTGCCTGTGACACCGTCCAGCGTAACACCGATATACTCATCTTT.

The CDR3 loop is CACDNVLGDNKLIF. Written as DNA, the CDR3 is TGTGCCTGTGACAACGTACTGGGGGATAATAAACTCATCTTT. The chain has TRDV2 and TRDJ1; 11 bases align to TRDD3. TCRdb records no J gene; here it was assigned by comparing the DNA to germline. Per germline, CDR1 GEAIGNYY and CDR2 EKD. V dropped 2 bases and J dropped 6; count of bases not matched to a gene: 4. This CDR3 is built from 14 residues.